The 27 T cell receptor beta chains below all came from one sample that was sequenced in a study of shared clonotypes between healthy human individuals. Using immunoSEQ multiplex PCR, the repertoire was profiled, and TCRdb retains in-frame clones only, with some absent. Here the sample spans 2 million to 3 million clones, more than 80% being singletons. Sequencing was done on a sample of naive CD4+ T cells sorted from blood. Subset given: CD45RA+ positively selected. These receptors were taken from a man aged 18 to 29 in good health.

The J gene is TRBJ2-1, the V gene TRBV2; TRBD2 aligns across 7 bases. Germline V gene data show CDR1 as SNHLY and CDR2 as FYNNEI. The J segment lost 0 bases and the V segment lost 4 bases, leaving 9 bases of the junction unmatched. The CDR3 consists of 17 residues. The CDR3 DNA sequence: TGTGCCAGCAGTGGGGGTAGCGGGTCGAGCTCCTACAATGAGCAGTTCTTC. It yields the protein CASSGGSGSSSYNEQFF.

The chain joins TRBV18 to TRBJ2-3; TRBD2 agrees at 10 bases. The CDR3 covers 19 residues. Germline V gives CDR1 KGHSH, CDR2 LQKENI. Trimming cost V 3 bases and J 6 bases; bases outside gene matches: 18. DNA of the CDR3: TGTGCCAGCTCACCGGTTGTGATAGCGGGAGGCTCCTCACCGGATACGCAGTATTTT. It is translated as CASSPVVIAGGSSPDTQYF.

The V and J genes are TRBV7-2 and TRBJ2-3, with 11 bases lining up with TRBD2. V trimming: 6 bases; J trimming: 3 bases; junction bases outside the gene matches: 8. The CDR3 is 16 residues long. Germline lookup yields CDR1 SGHTA and CDR2 FQGNSA. CDR3 protein: CASSQLAGEGTDTQYF. CDR3 DNA: TGTGCCAGCAGTCAACTAGCGGGGGAAGGGACAGATACGCAGTATTTT.

The rearrangement uses TRBV6-1 and TRBJ2-3, with a possible D match to TRBD1 (5 bases). Germline lookup yields CDR1 MNHNS and CDR2 SASEGT. The CDR3 extends over 14 amino acids. Trimming pared 2 bases from V and 8 bases from J, leaving 14 bases between. The DNA for the CDR3 is TGTGCCAGCAGTGAAAGCGCGAATCAGGGTACGCAGTATTTT. This codes for CASSESANQGTQYF.

V gene TRBV9 combines with J gene TRBJ2-7, with 7 nucleotides matching TRBD1. The CDR3 sequence is 14 residues long. The V gene end was trimmed by 3 bases and the J gene end by 6 bases; junction bases not matched to a gene: 9. CDR1 and CDR2 (germline): SGDLS, YYNGEE. Written as DNA, the CDR3 is TGTGCCAGCAGCGCCCGACGACAGGGCGGCGAGCAGTACTTC. Amino acid sequence: CASSARRQGGEQYF. The entire variable domain, with the rest obtained from reference TRBV9 and TRBJ2-7, is as follows: DSGVTQTPKHLITATGQRVTLRCSPRSGDLSVYWYQQSLDQGLQFLIQYYNGEERAKGNILERFSAQQFPDLHSELNLSSLELGDSALYFCASSARRQGGEQYFGPGTRLTVT.

CDR3 DNA sequence: TGTGCCAGCAGCTTACCTCTTGTCGAGCGGGGGATACAAGAGACCCAGTACTTC. Amino acids: CASSLPLVERGIQETQYF. The chain employs TRBV7-9 and TRBJ2-5; TRBD2 agrees at 8 bases. Per germline, CDR1 SEHNR and CDR2 FQNEAQ (reference sequence). The CDR3 totals 18 residues. J lost 2 bases, V lost 2 bases, and 13 bases had no gene match.

The rearrangement links TRBV29-1 to TRBJ2-7, with D maybe TRBD2 (6 bases). Germline V gene sequence: CDR1 SQVTM, CDR2 ANQGSEA. The CDR3 extends over 15 amino acids. V was cut by 7 bases and J by 0 bases, with 19 bases left in between. The CDR3 spells CSALLGDSHSYEQYF. Here the CDR3 DNA reads TGCAGCGCCCTACTGGGGGACTCCCACTCCTACGAGCAGTACTTC.

This chain uses TRBV5-1 with TRBJ1-6, with 8 bases lining up with TRBD1. The CDR3 is 16 residues long. Germline CDR1 SGHRS, CDR2 YFSETQ. V lost 4 bases to trimming and J lost 3 bases; unmatched junction nucleotides: 6. The CDR3 bases are TGCGCCAGCAGCCGCGGAGGACAGGGCTATAATTCACCCCTCCACTTT. Translating gives CASSRGGQGYNSPLHF.

This chain uses TRBV6-1 with TRBJ1-6; D gene unclear. The CDR3 length is 14 residues. The ends were cut back, 4 bases at V and 8 bases at J, with 12 bases in the middle. Germline CDR1 is MNHNS and CDR2 is SASEGT. The CDR3 coding sequence is TGTGCCAGCAGTGTCCGGTGGATTGATTCACCCCTCCACTTT. It specifies CASSVRWIDSPLHF.

Details on this clone: At the DNA level, this CDR3 is encoded by other sequences in the same sample as well. In DNA form, the CDR3 reads TGTGCCAGCAGCTTAGGGCAAAACACCGGGGAGCTGTTTTTT. Encoded protein: CASSLGQNTGELFF. The chain recombines TRBV7-3 with TRBJ2-2; D ambiguous. Germline V gives CDR1 SGHTA, CDR2 FQGTGA. CDR3 length: 14 amino acids. V lost 2 bases and J lost 2, with 6 bases in between.

Of note for this clone: The sample contains more than one DNA sequence encoding this CDR3. The chain uses TRBV20-1 and TRBJ2-5; no clear D gene. The germline V gene encodes CDR1 DFQATT and CDR2 SNEGSKA (reference sequence). Trimming left V 6 bases short and J 4 bases short, with 9 bases between. This CDR3 contains 11 residues. CDR3 loop: CSAPELETQYF. The CDR3 DNA sequence: TGCAGTGCCCCGGAGCTAGAGACCCAGTACTTC.

The chain links TRBV25-1 to TRBJ1-6; D is perhaps TRBD1 (5 bases). The CDR3 is made up of 15 amino acids. Germline V gene data show CDR1 as MGHDK and CDR2 as SYGVNS. V was pared by 5 bases and J by 7 bases, with 15 bases between. This CDR3 reads CASSSPGGKNSPLHF. The CDR3 region has the DNA TGTGCCAGCAGTTCACCGGGGGGAAAGAATTCACCCCTCCACTTT.

This sequence joins TRBV9 and TRBJ2-7, with TRBD2 matching over 8 bases. This CDR3 region has 16 residues. J lost 2 bases, V lost 4 bases, and 11 bases had no gene match. Per the germline V gene, CDR1 is SGDLS and CDR2 is YYNGEE. Here the CDR3 reads CASSSRGGQPPYEQYF. The CDR3 DNA reads TGTGCCAGCAGCAGCCGGGGGGGACAACCGCCCTACGAGCAGTACTTC.

The chain joins TRBV5-1 to TRBJ1-4, with D uncertain. Germline CDR1 SGHRS, CDR2 YFSETQ. The germline V and J ends were trimmed by 4 bases and 2 bases, with 15 bases remaining between them. The CDR3 is 16 residues long. As DNA, the CDR3 is TGCGCCAGCAGCCCAACCGGACTGACTACTAATGAAAAACTGTTTTTT. It specifies CASSPTGLTTNEKLFF.

The chain is built from TRBV28 and TRBJ2-7, with a weak D call TRBD1 (5 bases). CDR3 length equals 13 residues. Germline lookup yields CDR1 MDHEN and CDR2 SYDVKM. V was cut by 3 bases and J by 6 bases, with 12 bases left in between. CDR3 loop: CASSFSRVLEQYF. The CDR3 DNA is TGTGCCAGCAGTTTTAGCAGGGTTCTCGAGCAGTACTTC.

The chain links TRBV7-9 to TRBJ1-4; 12 bases are a match to TRBD1. Germline V lookup: CDR1 SEHNR, CDR2 FQNEAQ (reference sequence). The junction had 6 bases not matched to a gene; V was cut back by 5 bases and J by 8 bases. The CDR3 has 15 amino acids. The DNA for the CDR3 is TGTGCCAGCAGCCTTTCCGGGACAGGGGGCGAAAAACTGTTTTTT. It is translated as CASSLSGTGGEKLFF.

J is TRBJ1-5 and V is TRBV5-1; 7 bases line up with TRBD1. From germline, CDR1 is SGHRS and CDR2 YFSETQ. The CDR3 totals 15 residues. With 4 bases clipped from V and 2 bases from J, the junction kept 6 bases outside the gene matches. The chain's CDR3 is CASSETGQGNQPQHF. CDR3 in DNA: TGCGCCAGCAGCGAAACCGGACAGGGCAATCAGCCCCAGCATTTT.

This clone is a singleton in its sample. The chain couples TRBV28 to TRBJ2-3, with 12 bases matching TRBD2. V was clipped by 7 bases and J by 0 bases; unmatched bases: 8. The CDR3 runs 17 residues. Germline V gene lookup returns CDR1 MDHEN and CDR2 SYDVKM. The CDR3 DNA is TGTGCCAGCACCCTTCTAGGACTAGCGGGGAGCACAGATACGCAGTATTTT. This translates into CASTLLGLAGSTDTQYF.

This clone was recorded once. The V and J genes are TRBV5-1 and TRBJ2-7, with 10 bases identical to TRBD2. Germline values: CDR1 SGHRS, CDR2 YFSETQ. The CDR3 contains 15 residues. Losses at the gene ends were 5 bases for V and 2 bases for J; bases not matched to a gene: 7. Here the CDR3 DNA reads TGCGCCAGCAGTCTCGGGACTAGCGAGACCTACGAGCAGTACTTC. It encodes CASSLGTSETYEQYF.

On this clone itself: In the same sample, other DNA sequences code for this CDR3. The V call is TRBV5-1, the J call TRBJ2-2, with a tentative D call TRBD2 (6 bases). The V end lost 2 bases, the J end lost 5 bases, and 7 bases lay between the germline ends. Germline V CDR1 and CDR2: SGHRS, YFSETQ. The CDR3 is 13 residues long. The CDR3 loop is CASSFGGTGELFF. In DNA form, the CDR3 reads TGCGCCAGCAGCTTCGGGGGTACCGGGGAGCTGTTTTTT.

This clone was picked up one time. This chain connects TRBV5-1 to TRBJ2-7; D gene uncertain. V was pared by 2 bases and J by 0 bases, with 12 bases between. Germline V lookup: CDR1 SGHRS, CDR2 YFSETQ. The CDR3 length is 15 residues. This CDR3 reads CASSFLGSSSYEQYF. Written as DNA, the CDR3 is TGCGCCAGCAGCTTTCTGGGGTCTAGCTCCTACGAGCAGTACTTC.

The chain is built from TRBV30 and TRBJ1-2; D is unresolved. The ends were cut back, 0 bases at V and 7 bases at J, with 12 bases in the middle. CDR3 length: 13 residues. Germline lookup yields CDR1 GTSNPN and CDR2 SVGIG (reference sequence). The CDR3, as DNA: TGTGCCTGGAGTGTTGAACAACGTGGTGGCTACACCTTC. Translating it yields CAWSVEQRGGYTF.

Here the CDR3 DNA reads TGTGCCAGCAGTGAAGATGTAGCCAGTCTACACGAGCAGTACTTC. It specifies CASSEDVASLHEQYF. This chain connects TRBV2 to TRBJ2-7; unclear D gene. The CDR3 has 15 residues. The germline V and J ends were trimmed by 1 base and 5 bases, with 15 bases remaining between them. Germline-derived CDR1 and CDR2 are SNHLY and FYNNEI.

The rearrangement links TRBV5-6 to TRBJ1-1, with TRBD1 matching 9 bases. Looked up from germline, CDR1 is SGHDT and CDR2 is YYEEEE. The trim removed 2 bases at V and 7 bases at J, leaving 6 bases unmatched. The CDR3 runs to 14 residues. The CDR3 nucleotides read TGTGCCAGCAGCTTCCGGGACAGGGAGGGTGAAGCTTTCTTT. Translated, it gives CASSFRDREGEAFF.

The genes are TRBV4-1 and TRBJ2-7, with TRBD2 matching over 7 bases. Germline CDR1 MGHRA, CDR2 YSYEKL. The ends lost 4 bases at V and 2 bases at J; junction bases unmatched: 26. The CDR3 sequence is 21 residues long. The CDR3 reads CASSRILGPEGRRGSPYEQYF. CDR3 DNA sequence: TGCGCCAGCAGCCGCATTCTGGGACCGGAGGGAAGGCGGGGGTCACCCTACGAGCAGTACTTC.

This chain joins TRBV9 and TRBJ2-6; possibly TRBD1 for D (6 bases). Germline values: CDR1 SGDLS, CDR2 YYNGEE. Deletions cut 3 bases from V and 2 bases from J, with 12 bases between. The CDR3 is 16 amino acids. The CDR3 protein is CASSAQGGTGANVLTF. CDR3 sequence (DNA): TGTGCCAGCAGCGCACAGGGTGGTACTGGGGCCAACGTCCTGACTTTC.

The chain couples TRBV6-5 to TRBJ2-1; perhaps TRBD2 as D (5 bases). V was trimmed by 10 bases and J by 7 bases, leaving 17 bases between them. Looked up from germline, CDR1 is MNHEY and CDR2 is SVGAGI. The CDR3 totals 13 residues. CDR3 residues: CATRRGLGNEQFF. CDR3 DNA: TGTGCCACTCGACGGGGTTTAGGAAATGAGCAGTTCTTC.